This T cell receptor beta chain was sequenced for a study of blood T cell repertoires in COVID-19 (dated by TCRdb to the early 2020s). For the study in its entirety: Collaborator samples came from the United States, Italy and Spain and covered acute and convalescent phases of COVID-19. The prospective study material was composed of cDNA or gDNA derived from T cells, B-cell-depleted T cells, or PBMCs. Deeply sampled blood TCRbeta repertoires from subjects exposed to, actively infected with, or recovered from COVID-19 were included in the dataset. The repertoires were released in a freely available public database meant as a resource for research on the immune response to SARS-CoV-2. The samples were drawn from two sources: the first 160 participants of the ongoing ImmuneRACE study, and 1,200 or so subjects contributed by 6 global collaborators. The sample metadata nearly always contained a de-identified subject ID, COVID-19 status, age in years and sex. Where available, HLA class I and class II types were obtained from metadata supplied by the sample provider rather than from assay-based typing.

TCRbeta CDR3 regions were amplified from genomic DNA using the immunoSEQ Assay, a bias-controlled multiplex PCR. Concerning the study's data processing: Within the assay, amplification of reference gene primers was used to estimate how many nucleated cells each sample contained. Sequence reads were collapsed and filtered to measure the absolute abundance of every unique TCRbeta CDR3 rearrangement. For each sample, productive Simpson clonality was calculated as the square root of Simpson's diversity index over productive rearrangements. Not all clones reach the TCRdb copy of this immuneACCESS table, which keeps in-frame sequences only. Checked studies attribute under half of the gap to unresolved V genes and leave the rest unexplained. V, J and clone size are those of that table, while D and trimming were read from the DNA. The sample records approximately 230,000 clones, about nine tenths of which are singletons. The top ten clonotypes cover over 2% of the sample.

Findings and caveats that apply to the study as a whole: The amount of clinical and demographic metadata varied by source and participant and was provided uncurated.

Samples from volunteer blood donors who had recovered from COVID-19 were contributed by a second Seattle source. Whole blood was collected in K2EDTA tubes by collaborating institutions according to the institutions' own protocols. For TCRbeta analysis, collaborators shipped samples as frozen whole blood, isolated PBMCs, or DNA extracted from either of those sample types. As for this clone: The antigen it recognizes is unknown. No much larger clone exists at a distance of one base, and base qualities are not known.

Including cysteine and phenylalanine, the CDR3 has 17 amino acids. Just the 51-base CDR3 DNA is kept, in frame starting at base 1. Sequences LGHDT (CDR1) and YNNKEL (CDR2) are obtained from the germline V gene (reference sequence). Trimming removed 0 bases from V and 8 bases from J; the gene matches leave 12 bases unexplained. The sequencing input was peripheral blood. This receptor was obtained from a man younger than 45 who had recovered from COVID-19. Rearrangement joined TRBV3-1 (or the pseudogene TRBV3-2) to TRBJ2-1; 8 of the junction bases match TRBD2. The CDR3 reads CASSQDPPGGGGYEQFF. The bases read TGTGCCAGCAGCCAAGACCCCCCGGGGGGGGGTGGGTATGAGCAGTTCTTC.